This T cell receptor (beta chain) was profiled in a study of cytomegalovirus exposure and HLA in healthy donors listed by TCRdb under 2017. A note on the overall study: In an earlier analysis of about 560 of the donors, around 300 Gb of sequence data and about 110 million unique TCR beta sequences from some 170 million T cells were reported. Roughly 300 gigabases of sequencing data and about 92 million unique TCR sequences made up an early release that covered nearly 650 HLA-typed donors. Among the roughly 370 genotyped donors, about 83% belonged to the genetic ancestry cluster associated with self-reported Caucasian donors. The aim of the study was to test whether cataloging public T cell receptors could identify signatures of past pathogen exposure. The study profiled the T cell repertoires of around 700 subjects by immunosequencing and related them to cytomegalovirus serostatus. A separate validation cohort of 100 to 150 different subjects was used in addition to the approximately 610-subject first cohort. To predict cytomegalovirus infection status, the study brought together high-throughput TCR immunosequencing, statistical association of individual TCRs with disease status, and machine learning. In a later analysis, previously published TCR beta repertoires from 550 to 750 donors were re-analyzed and high-resolution HLA genotyping was added so that TCR occurrence patterns could be studied. Rather than drawing on any new phenotypic data, the later analysis identified candidate immune exposures from TCR beta sequences and the way those sequences occurred across donors. In an earlier analysis of 587 of the donors, high-throughput TCR beta sequencing was used to judge whether each TCR beta V gene segment behaved as functional or pseudogenic. Alongside the repertoire data, information on donor age, sex, ethnicity and CMV serostatus was compiled. Genome-wide SNP genotypes for about 65% of the roughly 670 donors were used in a later genetic analysis, which treated that subset as a discovery cohort. All discovery cohort repertoires had been generated using a single sequencing platform. HLA typing covered class I and class II loci at four-digit resolution. The number of donors typed differed by locus, with roughly 620-630 for A, B, C, DRB1 and DQB1, roughly 550 for DQA1, under 610 for DPA1, and roughly 450 for DPB1. Roughly 5 DR-DQ haplotypes were handled as single units for association and clustering because linkage in the cohort was strong. Across around 400 genotyped donors of the cohort, an average of 235,054 unique TCR beta nucleotide sequences per donor were sequenced, and around 20% of those sequences were non-productive. Study-wide conclusions, independent of this receptor: In a later analysis, around 17,000 TCR beta sequences were associated with specific HLA alleles at a false discovery rate of 0.05. For the cohort, immune exposure information was limited to CMV serostatus. A cluster of highly shared sequence variants was judged likely to represent a technical artifact of the sequencing pipeline. The study listed 150 to 200 TCR beta chains as associated with cytomegalovirus. A further reported finding was that TCR beta sequences accurately predicted the HLA-A and HLA-B alleles for most subjects in the first cohort. It was suggested by the authors that the approach could potentially be generalized to other disease states and immunological phenotypes. According to a later analysis, most CMV-associated TCR beta chains appeared to be HLA-restricted, and the HLA associations seemed to be driven largely by CMV exposure. A later analysis found that HLA-associated TCR beta chains were more clonally expanded and had lower generation probabilities than equally common non-associated chains. Assigning TCR associations to individual alleles was difficult when HLA alleles, especially DR and DQ, strongly co-occurred. Most TCR sequences were observed very rarely across donors, whereas some public TCRs were present in many individuals. In a later analysis, TCR association rates were found to vary across HLA loci, with the most associated TCRs seen for DRB1 alleles and the fewest for HLA-C alleles. Presence/absence analyses assumed roughly uniform sequencing depth across donors, an assumption that may not hold. Cytomegalovirus status was reported to be diagnosed by the classifier with high specificity and sensitivity in both the original and validation cohorts. Because HLA typing was unavailable for some donors at each locus, only the typed subset was used in association tests. Some IMGT-functional V segments, including TRBV6-2 and TRBV6-3, could not be told apart with the 87-base-pair reads, so those segments were excluded. The earlier analysis of nearly 600 of the donors excluded some 15 rarely observed V segments, including chromosome 9 orphons, because counts were too low. In an earlier analysis of approximately 590 of the donors, most TCR beta V segments appeared in productive rearrangements about 87% or about 30% of the time, broadly matching IMGT annotations. Linkage disequilibrium might explain the correlated functional status among segregating V segments, but an unknown experimental factor could not be ruled out. In a later genetic analysis, a missense DCLRE1C variant was associated with V-gene and J-gene trimming of TCR beta chains, and the association was replicated in an independent cohort. According to a later analysis, parvovirus B19, influenza, CMV and Epstein-Barr virus appeared linked to several top co-occurrence clusters. In vitro tests confirmed that a few of the cytomegalovirus-associated TCR beta chains recognize cytomegalovirus antigens. This cohort had only TCR beta chains sequenced, and the lack of alpha or paired-chain data limited which features could be detected. A later genetic analysis reported fewer N-insertions in productive TCRs among donors in an Asian-associated ancestry cluster than the roughly 700-donor mean.

The library was built by means of the immunoSEQ multiplex PCR assay. For the multiplex PCR, a mixture combining 60 forward primers for TCR Vbeta segments and 13 reverse primers for TCR Jbeta segments was used. Amplification of the CDR3 region of rearranged TCR beta genes was performed with a multiplex PCR assay on genomic DNA. Amplified TCR beta libraries were sequenced as 87-base-pair reads on the Illumina HiSeq System. The published analysis was carried out like this. In a later analysis, some 80 million unique TCR beta chains were counted across the roughly 610 repertoires, and around 10 million of these chains were shared by at least two donors. To remove PCR and sequencing errors, raw reads were error-corrected and collapsed into unique sequences using a nearest-neighbor algorithm that merged closely related sequences. CDR3 sequences were aligned to IMGT reference sequences to assign V, D and J gene segments. For a sequence to be retained, at least a six-nucleotide match to both a V gene segment and a J gene segment was required. A rearrangement counted as productive if the CDR3 had no stop codons and remained in frame with V and J, and every other rearrangement counted as non-productive. CDR3 was defined by IMGT convention, running from the second conserved V-encoded cysteine to the conserved J-encoded phenylalanine. The earlier analysis of fewer than 750 of the donors excluded sequences that lacked an unambiguous match to a single V gene segment. In an earlier analysis of 450 to 700 of the donors, V segments were called functional above 56.7% productive rearrangements and were called segregating when the between-donor standard deviation exceeded 5%. A statistical classification framework was developed to diagnose cytomegalovirus status using the catalog of TCR beta chain sequences. A later analysis assigned V and J genes by comparing TCR nucleotide sequences with IMGT/GENE-DB human TR gene sequences. The TCRdist pipeline was used in a later analysis to assign CDR3 sequences and most-parsimonious VDJ recombination scenarios. In a later analysis, every TCR beta chain was defined by the combination of its CDR3 amino acid sequence and its V-gene family, and reads without a unique V-gene family were dropped. A later analysis removed nearly 600 highly shared, low-generation-probability nucleotide sequences to deal with suspected cross-contamination and a sequencing artifact. In a later analysis, a clonal expansion index was calculated for each public chain from normalized within-repertoire ranks of inferred template counts. In a later analysis, generation probabilities were computed with a VDJ recombination model fitted to out-of-frame rearrangements, and the resulting probabilities were checked against IGoR. In a later analysis, hypergeometric tests were used to score TCR-TCR, TCR-HLA and TCR-CMV co-occurrence, with a repertoire-size bias correction applied to TCR pairs. False discovery rates were estimated in a later analysis by permuting HLA or CMV assignments 20 times. A later analysis grouped co-occurring TCRs with DBSCAN, adding TCRdist sequence similarity when clustering within HLA-allele-positive subsets. Repertoires with fewer than 30,000 or more than 120,000 public chains were left out of co-occurrence clustering, as were about five repertoires with anomalous nucleotide sharing. The clones in this table, taken by TCRdb from immuneACCESS, are in-frame only. Not every clone is retained; where verified, under half of the shortfall comes from an unresolved V gene, and the cause of the rest is unknown. That table gives V, J and clone size, and the DNA gave D and trimming. Present in this sample are around 190,000 clones, around 77% of which were seen just once. The biggest ten clones account for under 3% of the sample.

According to the germline V gene, CDR1 reads ENHRY and CDR2 reads SYGVKD. From its cysteine to its phenylalanine, the CDR3 spans 12 amino acids. Only the CDR3 part of the read is kept: 36 bases, read in frame from the first base. Germline trimming amounts to 6 bases on V and 2 bases on J, with 1 as the count of junction bases outside the gene matches. In total, more than 500 healthy bone marrow donors made up the cohort. At the time of sampling, all cohort members were nominally healthy, though unrecorded immune exposures were likely present. The donor tested CMV seronegative and was one of the 352 seronegative cohort members. A peripheral blood sample was provided by each donor, and peripheral blood mononuclear cells were used for TCR beta sequencing. The Qiagen DNeasy Blood Extraction Kit was used to extract genomic DNA from the blood cell samples. A note on this clone: Its antigen has not been determined. Per-base quality was not reported, and no clone a single base away is much larger than it.

The clonotype was recovered from a woman aged 25 to 39 in good health and CMV-seronegative. The specimen was PBMCs. The V and J segments used are TRBV10-3 and TRBJ2-7, with 7 central nucleotides matching TRBD2. The CDR3 region: CAIRGGTYEQYF. The DNA sequence reads TGTGCCATCAGGGGAGGGACCTACGAGCAGTACTTC.